What follows is one TCR beta chain and its context. The antigen remains undetermined. Reprocessing the 5' RACE reads, TCRdb reports a single entry for every CDR3 protein and omits DNA. The sample includes 250,000 to 300,000 distinct CDR3 sequences. CDR3 size: 16 residues. The germline gives CDR1 KGHDR, CDR2 SFDVKD. The record originates from a study of T cells expressing NK-cell markers. Study-wide results and limits: The study found these clonotypes also leading the CD3+CD56-NKG2C+ fraction in a few donors.

The V and J genes are TRBV24-1 and TRBJ2-6. The clonotype comes from a man aged 18 to 29 in good health. Sequencing was carried out using blood T cells: a sorted CD56 or NKG2C T cell subset, CD4+ or CD8+ T cells, or bulk PBMC T cells (not recorded which). CDR3 protein: CATSDRSRSGANVLTF.